This record looks at one T cell receptor beta chain sequence and its context. The target antigen is unknown. Sequencing was performed with immunoSEQ multiplex PCR; in TCRdb, only in-frame clones are kept and a portion is missing. The sample carries 110,000 or so clones, about four fifths recorded once. This CDR3 is built from 14 residues. V lost 2 bases, J lost 5 bases, and 9 bases lay in between. CDR1 and CDR2 (germline): SGHTA, FQGNSA. The data stem from a study of radiotherapy plus CTLA-4 blockade in lung cancer. Study observations and caveats: Tumor-derived TCR clones expanded in blood after radiotherapy plus ipilimumab.

The specimen comprised peripheral blood, sampled from a patient treated with radiotherapy plus ipilimumab. The chain recombines TRBV7-2 with TRBJ2-2; D may be TRBD1 (6 bases). This sequence was found in a human donor with non-small cell lung cancer who had a partial response to radiotherapy plus ipilimumab. The chain's CDR3 is CASSLTGRTGELFF. The CDR3 region has the DNA TGTGCCAGCAGCTTAACAGGGCGGACCGGGGAGCTGTTTTTT.